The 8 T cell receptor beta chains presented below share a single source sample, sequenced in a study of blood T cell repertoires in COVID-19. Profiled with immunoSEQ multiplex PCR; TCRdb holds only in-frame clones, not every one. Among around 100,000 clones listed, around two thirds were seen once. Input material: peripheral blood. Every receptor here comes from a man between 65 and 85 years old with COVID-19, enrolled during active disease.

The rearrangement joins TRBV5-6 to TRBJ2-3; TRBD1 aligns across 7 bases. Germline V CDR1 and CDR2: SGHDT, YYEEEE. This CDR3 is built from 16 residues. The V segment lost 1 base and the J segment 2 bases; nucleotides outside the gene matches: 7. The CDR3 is CASSLHRGTTTDTQYF. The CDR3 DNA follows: TGTGCCAGCAGCTTGCACAGGGGAACAACCACAGATACGCAGTATTTT. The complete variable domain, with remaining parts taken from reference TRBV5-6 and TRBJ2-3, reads DAGVTQSPTHLIKTRGQQVTLRCSPKSGHDTVSWYQQALGQGPQFIFQYYEEEERQRGNFPDRFSGHQFPNYSSELNVNALLLGDSALYLCASSLHRGTTTDTQYFGPGTRLTVL.

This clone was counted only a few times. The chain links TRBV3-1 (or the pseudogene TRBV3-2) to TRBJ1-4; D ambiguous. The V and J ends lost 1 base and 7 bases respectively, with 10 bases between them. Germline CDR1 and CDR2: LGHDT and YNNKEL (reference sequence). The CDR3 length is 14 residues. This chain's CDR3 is CASSQGGYREKLFF. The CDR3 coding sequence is TGTGCCAGCAGCCAAGGAGGGTATCGTGAAAAACTGTTTTTT.

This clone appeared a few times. For the CDR3, the DNA is TGTGCCAGCAGCCCGGGACTAGCGGGAGGGGTGCAGTACTTC. Translating gives CASSPGLAGGVQYF. The V call is TRBV11-2, the J call TRBJ2-7; TRBD2 agrees at 16 bases. This CDR3 is 14 amino acids long. V was pared by 5 bases and J by 9 bases, with 4 bases of the junction left unmatched. In germline, CDR1 is SGHAT, CDR2 FQNNGV.

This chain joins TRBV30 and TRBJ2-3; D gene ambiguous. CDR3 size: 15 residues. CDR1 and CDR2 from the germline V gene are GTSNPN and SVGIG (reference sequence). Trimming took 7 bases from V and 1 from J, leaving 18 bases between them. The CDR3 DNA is TGTGCCTCCAGGATTTGGATGGGTGGCACAGATACGCAGTATTTT. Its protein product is CASRIWMGGTDTQYF.

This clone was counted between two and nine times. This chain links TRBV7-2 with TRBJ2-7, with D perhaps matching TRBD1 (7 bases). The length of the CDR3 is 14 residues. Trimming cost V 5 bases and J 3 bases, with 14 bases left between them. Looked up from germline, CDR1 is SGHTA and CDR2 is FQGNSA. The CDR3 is CASSHRQGGYEQYF. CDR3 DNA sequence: TGTGCCAGCAGCCACCGACAGGGAGGCTACGAGCAGTACTTC.

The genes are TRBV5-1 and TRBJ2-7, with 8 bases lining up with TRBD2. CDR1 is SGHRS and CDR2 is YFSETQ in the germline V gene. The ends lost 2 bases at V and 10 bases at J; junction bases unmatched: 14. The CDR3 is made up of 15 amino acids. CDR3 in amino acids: CASSLSAGGLPYQYF. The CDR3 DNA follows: TGCGCCAGCAGCTTATCGGCGGGAGGTCTTCCTTATCAGTACTTC.

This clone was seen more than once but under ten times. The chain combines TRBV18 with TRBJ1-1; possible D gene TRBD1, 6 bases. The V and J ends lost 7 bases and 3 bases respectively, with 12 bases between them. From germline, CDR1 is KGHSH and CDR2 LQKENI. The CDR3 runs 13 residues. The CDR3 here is CASLLDSYTEAFF. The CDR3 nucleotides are TGTGCCAGCTTACTGGACAGCTACACTGAAGCTTTCTTT.

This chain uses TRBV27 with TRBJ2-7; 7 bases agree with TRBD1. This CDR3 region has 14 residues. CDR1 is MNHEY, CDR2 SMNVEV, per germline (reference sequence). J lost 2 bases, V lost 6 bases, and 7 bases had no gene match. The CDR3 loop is CASRSGTEAYEQYF. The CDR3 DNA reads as TGTGCCAGCAGGTCCGGGACAGAAGCCTACGAGCAGTACTTC.